This TCR beta chain was retrieved from a study of OX40 agonist ivuxolimab in advanced cancers. A word on this clone: Its matching antigen is unknown.

Clones were sequenced by immunoSEQ multiplex PCR, and TCRdb holds only the in-frame ones, with some missing. The sample has some 70,000 clones; roughly nine tenths are singletons. Study-level results: At 0.1 to 3.0 mg/kg and by week 6, clonal expansion occurred in CD4+ and CD8+ blood T cells. Determination of antigen specificity was not performed for the expanded peripheral T cells. With doses of 0.1-3.0 mg/kg, partial responders showed among the lowest clonal expansion.

The CDR3 is 13 amino acids. The germline V gene encodes CDR1 SNHLY and CDR2 FYNNEI. The germline V and J ends were trimmed by 11 bases and 2 bases, with 12 bases remaining between them. This chain links TRBV2 with TRBJ2-2; a weak D match, TRBD2 (6 bases). This receptor was taken from an adult with an advanced solid tumor such as melanoma, head and neck, liver or kidney cancer. Specimen: CD4+ or CD8+ T cells sorted from blood, collected in a trial of the OX40 agonist ivuxolimab. CDR3 DNA: TGTGCCGCCTCTAGCGACAACACCGGGGAGCTGTTTTTT. Translation: CAASSDNTGELFF. The complete variable domain, with remaining parts taken from reference TRBV2 and TRBJ2-2, reads EPEVTQTPSHQVTQMGQEVILRCVPISNHLYFYWYRQILGQKVEFLVSFYNNEISEKSEIFDDQFSVERPDGSNFTLKIRSTKLEDSAMYFCAASSDNTGELFFGEGSRLTVL.